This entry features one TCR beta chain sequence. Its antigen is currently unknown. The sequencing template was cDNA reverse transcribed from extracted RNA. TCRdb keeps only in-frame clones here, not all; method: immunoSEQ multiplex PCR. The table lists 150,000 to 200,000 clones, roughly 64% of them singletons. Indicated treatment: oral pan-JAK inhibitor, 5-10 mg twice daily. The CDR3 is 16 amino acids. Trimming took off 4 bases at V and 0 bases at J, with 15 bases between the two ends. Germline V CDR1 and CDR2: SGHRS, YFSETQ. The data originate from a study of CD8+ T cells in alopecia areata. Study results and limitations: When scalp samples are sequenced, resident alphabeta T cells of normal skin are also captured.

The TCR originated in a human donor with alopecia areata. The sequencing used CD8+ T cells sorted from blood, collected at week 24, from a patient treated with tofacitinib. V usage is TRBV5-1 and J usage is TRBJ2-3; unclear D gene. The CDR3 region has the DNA TGCGCCAGCAGCCTATTAAGAGGCCCTAGCACAGATACGCAGTATTTT. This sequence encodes CASSLLRGPSTDTQYF.